This T cell receptor (beta chain) was profiled in a study of identical twins. From the 5' RACE reads, TCRdb called clonotypes with MiXCR, one entry per CDR3 protein. The repertoire has roughly 720,000 distinct CDR3 sequences, about 20% of them found once; the top ten carry about an eighth. V shed 4 bases and J 3 bases; nucleotides not matched to a gene: 4. The CDR3 covers 16 residues. Germline CDR1 and CDR2: KGHDR and SFDVKD. These data also featured in a second study, about T cells expressing NK-cell markers.

The genes are TRBV24-1 and TRBJ2-2, with 10 positions matching TRBD1. This clonotype originated in a woman aged 18-30 years in good health. The specimen was PBMCs. CDR3 residues: CATSESGTGDTGELFF. The CDR3 nucleotides read TGTGCCACCAGTGAGTCCGGGACAGGGGACACCGGGGAGCTGTTTTTT.